This entry features one TCR beta chain sequence. The antigen remains unidentified. The sample originates from a study of T cells in Graves' hyperthyroidism and ophthalmopathy. Study in general: Before any treatment, at initial diagnosis, peripheral blood was collected. General study results and limits: It was a median 6.5 months before onset that the model predicted ophthalmopathy.

TCR beta CDR3 regions were amplified from RNA transcripts. The TCR CDR3 first-round RT-PCR relied on the HTBI primer set. TCRdb re-derived calls from the multiplex PCR reads in MiXCR, one entry per CDR3 protein. There are more than 300,000 distinct CDR3 sequences in the sample; 18% occur only once, and around 40% lies in the top ten. This clonotype was sampled from a man between 18 and 35 years old with Graves' ophthalmopathy. The material sequenced was blood.

The DNA for the CDR3 is TGTGCCAGCAGCTTAAGTCCCCTCTCGGACGAGCAGTACTTC. It yields the protein CASSLSPLSDEQYF. The V and J genes are TRBV7-3 and TRBJ2-7; D gene ambiguous. V was cut by 1 base and J by 5 bases, with 12 bases left in between. The CDR3 contains 14 residues. From germline, CDR1 is SGHTA and CDR2 FQGTGA.